This T cell receptor (beta chain) is drawn from a study of T-cell reconstitution after alpha-beta-depleted transplantation in children. This CDR3 region has 14 residues. V was clipped by 3 bases and J by 1 base, with 7 bases between them. Library preparation (for TCRbeta) was performed with unique molecular identifiers. TCRdb itself ran the PCR reads through MiXCR, one entry per CDR3 protein. The sample holds a few hundred thousand distinct CDR3 sequences; around 10% are singletons and the top ten take less than 2.5%. This clonotype was found many times. The source was PBMCs from the stem cell graft donor, collected from the stem cell graft. The source of this sequence is a human donor who donated a stem cell graft to a child with acute lymphoblastic leukemia. This chain connects TRBV12-3 or TRBV12-4 to TRBJ2-4, with D uncertain. The CDR3 DNA follows: TGTGCCAGCAGTTTTCGGGTGGCCAAAAACATTCAGTACTTC. Protein sequence: CASSFRVAKNIQYF.